This T cell receptor (beta chain) was identified during a study of blood T cell repertoires in COVID-19. Study-level information: Samples taken during acute and convalescent COVID-19 were collected in the United States, Italy and Spain. Sample material is recorded as cDNA or gDNA derived from T cells, B-cell-depleted T cells, or PBMCs.

Per the study methods: Estimates of nucleated cell counts were drawn from the amplification of reference gene primers. Libraries were prepared by immunoSEQ multiplex PCR; TCRdb keeps only in-frame clonotypes and omits some of them. V and J calls plus clone size are reproduced from that table; the DNA served to infer D and trimming. The sample gives about 280,000 clones, around 85% of which show up once; 2% to 2.5% is in the top ten. The material sequenced was peripheral blood. The sequence was collected from a woman aged 25 to 39 who had recovered from COVID-19.

The CDR3 protein is CASSDQGTSPLHF. In nucleotides, the CDR3 is TGTGCCAGCAGTGACCAGGGCACCTCACCCCTCCACTTT. The chain combines TRBV25-1 with TRBJ1-6; a possible D gene is TRBD1 (5 bases). Germline V gene sequence: CDR1 MGHDK, CDR2 SYGVNS. This CDR3 spans 13 amino acids. Trimming took off 3 bases at V and 10 bases at J, with 10 bases between the two ends.